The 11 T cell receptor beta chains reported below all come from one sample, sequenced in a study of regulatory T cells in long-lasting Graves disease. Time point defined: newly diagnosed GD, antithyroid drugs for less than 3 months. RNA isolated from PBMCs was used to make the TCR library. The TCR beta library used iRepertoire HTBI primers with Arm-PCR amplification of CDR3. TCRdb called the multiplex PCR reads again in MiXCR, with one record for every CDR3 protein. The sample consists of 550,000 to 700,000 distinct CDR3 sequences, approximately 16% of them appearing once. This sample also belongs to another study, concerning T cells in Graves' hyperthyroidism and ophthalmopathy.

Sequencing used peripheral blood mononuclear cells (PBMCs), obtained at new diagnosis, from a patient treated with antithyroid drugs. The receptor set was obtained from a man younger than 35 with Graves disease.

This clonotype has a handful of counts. The CDR3 nucleotides read TGTGCCAGCAGCTTAGGGGGAGGGCCGGGAAGTGAGCAGTTCTTC. Amino acids: CASSLGGGPGSEQFF. The chain recombines TRBV7-9 with TRBJ2-1; 7 bases fit TRBD2. This CDR3 is 15 amino acids long. Looked up from germline, CDR1 is SEHNR and CDR2 is FQNEAQ (reference sequence). V lost 1 base to trimming and J lost 9 bases; unmatched junction nucleotides: 9.

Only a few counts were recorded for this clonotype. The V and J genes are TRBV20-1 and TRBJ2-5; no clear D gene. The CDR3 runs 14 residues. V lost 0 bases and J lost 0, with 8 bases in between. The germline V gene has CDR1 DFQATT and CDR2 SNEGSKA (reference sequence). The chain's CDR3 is CSARDPAYQETQYF. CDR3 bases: TGCAGTGCTAGAGACCCGGCCTACCAAGAGACCCAGTACTTC.

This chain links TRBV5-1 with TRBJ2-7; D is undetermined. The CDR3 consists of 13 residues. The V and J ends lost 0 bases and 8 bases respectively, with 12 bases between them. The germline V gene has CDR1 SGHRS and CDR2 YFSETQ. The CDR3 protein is CASSLDTPNKQYF. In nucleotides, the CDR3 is TGCGCCAGCAGCTTGGATACACCGAACAAGCAGTACTTC.

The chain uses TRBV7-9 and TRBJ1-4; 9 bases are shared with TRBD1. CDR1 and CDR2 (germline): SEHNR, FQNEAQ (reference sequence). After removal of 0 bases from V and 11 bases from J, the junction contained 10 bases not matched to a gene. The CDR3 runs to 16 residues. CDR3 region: CASSLALGQGSEKLFF. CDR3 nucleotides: TGTGCCAGCAGCTTAGCGCTTGGACAGGGGTCGGAGAAACTGTTTTTT.

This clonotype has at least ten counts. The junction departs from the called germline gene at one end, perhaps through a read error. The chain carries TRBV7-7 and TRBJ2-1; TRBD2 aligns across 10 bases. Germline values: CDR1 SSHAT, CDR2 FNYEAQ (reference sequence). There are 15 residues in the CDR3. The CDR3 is CASSLVAGGYNEQFF. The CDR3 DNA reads TGTGCTAGCAGCTTAGTAGCGGGAGGCTACAATGAGCAGTTCTTC.

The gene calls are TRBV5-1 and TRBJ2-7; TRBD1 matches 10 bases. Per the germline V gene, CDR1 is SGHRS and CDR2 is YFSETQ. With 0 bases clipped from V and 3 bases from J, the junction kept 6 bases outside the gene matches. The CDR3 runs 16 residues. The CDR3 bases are TGCGCCAGCAGCTTGGCCAGAGGGACAGGGGACTACGAGCAGTACTTC. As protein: CASSLARGTGDYEQYF.

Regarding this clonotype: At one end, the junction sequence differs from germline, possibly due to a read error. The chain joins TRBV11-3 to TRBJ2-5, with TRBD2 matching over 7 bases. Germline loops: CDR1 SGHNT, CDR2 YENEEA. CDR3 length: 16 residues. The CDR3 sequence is CASSHPAGLTQETQYF. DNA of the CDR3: TGCGCCAGCAGCCACCCCGCGGGACTAACCCAAGAGACCCAGTACTTC.

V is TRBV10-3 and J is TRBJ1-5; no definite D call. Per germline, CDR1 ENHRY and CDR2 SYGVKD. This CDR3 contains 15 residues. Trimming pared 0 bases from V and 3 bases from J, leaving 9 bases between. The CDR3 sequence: CAISESTGINQPQHF. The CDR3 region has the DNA TGTGCCATCAGTGAGTCGACGGGGATCAATCAGCCCCAGCATTTT.

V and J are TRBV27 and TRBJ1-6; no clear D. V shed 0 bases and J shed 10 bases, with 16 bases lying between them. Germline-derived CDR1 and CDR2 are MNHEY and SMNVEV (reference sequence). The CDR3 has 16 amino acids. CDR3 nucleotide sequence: TGTGCCAGCAGTTTATCGGCCCTGGGAGGCACCTCACCCCTCCACTTT. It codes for CASSLSALGGTSPLHF.

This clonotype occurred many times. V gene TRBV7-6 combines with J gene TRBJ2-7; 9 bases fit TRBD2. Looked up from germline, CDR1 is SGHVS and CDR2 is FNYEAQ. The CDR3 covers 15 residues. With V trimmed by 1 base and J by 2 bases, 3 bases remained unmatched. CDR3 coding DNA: TGTGCCAGCAGCTTAGTTGCGGGAGGGACCTACGAGCAGTACTTC. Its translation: CASSLVAGGTYEQYF.

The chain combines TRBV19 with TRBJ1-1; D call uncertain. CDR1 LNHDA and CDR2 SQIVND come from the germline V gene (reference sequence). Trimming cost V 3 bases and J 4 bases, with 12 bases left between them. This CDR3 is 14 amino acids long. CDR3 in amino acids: CASSIATVGTEAFF. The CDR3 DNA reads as TGTGCCAGTAGTATTGCGACCGTTGGCACTGAAGCTTTCTTT.